One and the same sample provided the 9 T cell receptor beta chains below, sequenced in a study of OX40 agonist ivuxolimab in advanced cancers. The data were produced by immunoSEQ multiplex PCR, yet TCRdb's version contains in-frame clones alone and is incomplete. The top ten hold more than 0.45% of the sample, which has some 74,000 clones, about 85% seen once. The sample was CD4+ or CD8+ T cells sorted from blood, taken in a trial of the OX40 agonist ivuxolimab. These receptors all come from an adult with an advanced solid tumor such as melanoma, head and neck, liver or kidney cancer.

This rearrangement joins TRBV7-9 to TRBJ2-5; a weak D match, TRBD2 (6 bases). The germline V gene has CDR1 SEHNR and CDR2 FQNEAQ (reference sequence). The length of the CDR3 is 15 residues. V lost 1 base and J 6 bases, leaving 15 bases between the germline ends. CDR3 protein: CASSLVPDYRQTQYF. CDR3 in DNA: TGTGCCAGCAGCTTAGTCCCGGACTACCGGCAGACCCAGTACTTC.

The V call is TRBV6-5, the J call TRBJ1-2; D call uncertain. Germline V CDR1 and CDR2: MNHEY, SVGAGI. V shed 5 bases and J shed 6 bases, with 16 bases lying between them. This CDR3 spans 14 amino acids. The CDR3, as DNA: TGTGCCAGCAGTCCACTACAGAGACGACATGGCTACACCTTC. Translated: CASSPLQRRHGYTF.

The V and J genes are TRBV7-9 and TRBJ2-2, with D unresolved. Germline CDR1 is SEHNR and CDR2 is FQNEAQ (reference sequence). Trimming shortened V by 1 base and J by 7 bases, and 13 bases separated the two germline ends. This CDR3 contains 15 residues. CDR3 sequence (DNA): TGTGCCAGCAGCTTAGAGGGTACTTCCGGCGGGGAGCTGTTTTTT. Translated, it gives CASSLEGTSGGELFF.

This chain connects TRBV28 to TRBJ1-5, with 7 bases lining up with TRBD1. Germline V gives CDR1 MDHEN, CDR2 SYDVKM. This CDR3 contains 16 residues. V trimming: 7 bases; J trimming: 4 bases; junction bases outside the gene matches: 13. The DNA of the CDR3 is TGTGCCAGCACCTCTTTTCCCGAACAGGGGAATCAGCCCCAGCATTTT. Translation: CASTSFPEQGNQPQHF.

The V gene is TRBV4-2, the J gene TRBJ1-2; TRBD1 might be the D (5 bases). V dropped 0 bases and J dropped 6 bases, with 14 bases sitting between them. Germline CDR1 reads LGHNA; CDR2 reads YNFKEQ. The CDR3 runs to 15 residues. The CDR3 loop reads CASSQDQIGVNGYTF. CDR3 DNA: TGTGCCAGCAGCCAAGATCAGATAGGGGTGAATGGCTACACCTTC.

The chain recombines TRBV30 with TRBJ1-1; 7 nucleotides agree with TRBD1. The CDR3 extends over 13 amino acids. Per germline, CDR1 GTSNPN and CDR2 SVGIG (reference sequence). Trimming removed 2 bases from V and 1 base from J; junction bases left unmatched: 1. The CDR3 loop reads CAWSRQGNTEAFF. Written as DNA, the CDR3 is TGTGCCTGGAGTCGACAGGGGAACACTGAAGCTTTCTTT.

The V and J genes are TRBV7-9 and TRBJ2-1, with 10 nucleotides matching TRBD2. The junction had 8 bases not matched to a gene; V was cut back by 4 bases and J by 8 bases. Germline CDR1 SEHNR, CDR2 FQNEAQ (reference sequence). The CDR3 consists of 15 residues. CDR3 sequence reads: CASSSYSGRFDEQFF. CDR3 in DNA: TGTGCCAGCAGCTCCTATAGCGGGAGGTTTGATGAGCAGTTCTTC.

The chain employs TRBV27 and TRBJ1-1, with D perhaps matching TRBD1 (5 bases). V lost 6 bases and J lost 0, with 11 bases in between. This CDR3 spans 14 amino acids. Germline-derived CDR1 and CDR2 are MNHEY and SMNVEV (reference sequence). The CDR3 DNA reads as TGTGCCAGCAGGAAGGGGCAGGTGAACACTGAAGCTTTCTTT. Translating gives CASRKGQVNTEAFF.

This rearrangement joins TRBV6-5 to TRBJ2-1, with TRBD2 identical over 9 bases. Trimming took 6 bases from V and 9 from J; bases not matched to a gene: 9. Germline V gene data show CDR1 as MNHEY and CDR2 as SVGAGI. This CDR3 comprises 14 residues. The CDR3 sequence is CASRIGGGAPEQFF. The CDR3 DNA sequence: TGTGCCAGCAGGATTGGCGGGGGGGCCCCTGAGCAGTTCTTC.